This TCR beta chain was sequenced in a study of cytomegalovirus exposure and HLA in healthy donors (dated by TCRdb to between 2016 and 2019). Background on the whole study: According to an earlier analysis of a few hundred of the donors, about 180 million T cells yielded roughly 110 million unique TCR beta sequences and about 280 Gb of sequence data. An early release that covered more than 550 HLA-typed donors contained about 290 gigabases of sequencing data and tens of millions of unique TCR sequences. Of the roughly 400 genotyped donors, approximately 80% fell in the genetic ancestry cluster associated with self-reported Caucasian donors. The aim of the study was to test whether cataloging public T cell receptors could identify signatures of past pathogen exposure. The study used immunosequencing to profile the T cell repertoires of 600 to 850 subjects and linked those repertoires to cytomegalovirus serostatus. Along with the roughly 700-subject first cohort, a separate validation cohort of around 120 different subjects was used. High-throughput TCR immunosequencing, statistical association of individual TCRs with disease status, and machine learning were combined to predict cytomegalovirus infection status. A later analysis re-examined previously published TCR beta repertoires from 500 to 700 donors and added high-resolution HLA genotyping to investigate patterns of TCR occurrence. Rather than using new phenotypic data, the later analysis identified candidate immune exposures from TCR beta sequences and from how often those sequences occurred across donors. To decide whether each TCR beta V gene segment behaved as functional or pseudogenic, an earlier analysis of some 540 of the donors relied on high-throughput TCR beta sequencing. Donor age, sex, ethnicity and CMV serostatus were collected together with the repertoire data. A later genetic analysis used genome-wide SNP genotypes for about 55% of the 666 donors, treating that subset as a discovery cohort. Every repertoire in the discovery cohort had been generated on one and the same sequencing platform. HLA typing covered class I and class II loci at four-digit resolution. Typing coverage differed by locus: A, B, C, DRB1 and DQB1 were typed in roughly 629-630 donors, DQA1 in 500 to 550, DPA1 in 606, and DPB1 in 400 to 480. About five DR-DQ haplotypes were treated as single units for association and clustering because of strong linkage in the cohort. Among about 360 genotyped donors of the cohort, an average of approximately 240,000 unique TCR beta nucleotide sequences were sequenced per donor, around 20% of them non-productive.

In total, roughly 670 healthy bone marrow donors made up the cohort. At the time of sampling, every cohort member was nominally healthy, though immune exposures that went unrecorded were likely present. The donor tested CMV seropositive and was one of the 289 seropositive cohort members. A peripheral blood sample was collected from each donor, and TCR beta sequencing was performed on peripheral blood mononuclear cells. The Qiagen DNeasy Blood Extraction Kit was used to extract genomic DNA from the blood cell samples. The full study reports these points: Compared with equally common non-associated chains, HLA-associated TCR beta chains in a later analysis were more clonally expanded and had lower generation probabilities. In vitro tests confirmed that a few of the cytomegalovirus-associated TCR beta chains recognize cytomegalovirus antigens. A group of highly shared sequence variants was considered likely to be a technical artifact of the sequencing pipeline. In a later analysis, several top co-occurrence clusters were reported to appear linked to parvovirus B19, influenza, CMV and Epstein-Barr virus. Sequencing depth was assumed to be roughly uniform across donors in the presence/absence analyses, though that assumption may not hold. Broadly in line with IMGT annotations, most TCR beta V segments showed up in productive rearrangements about 87% or about 30% of the time in an earlier analysis of 450 to 600 of the donors. Some IMGT-functional V segments, including TRBV6-2 and TRBV6-3, could not be told apart with the 87-base-pair reads, so those segments were excluded. A further reported finding was that TCR beta sequences accurately predicted the HLA-A and HLA-B alleles for most subjects in the first cohort. A later analysis found that most CMV-associated TCR beta chains appeared HLA-restricted, with HLA associations seemingly driven largely by CMV exposure. When HLA alleles, especially DR and DQ, strongly co-occurred, TCR associations were difficult to assign to individual alleles. HLA typing was unavailable for some donors at each locus, so association tests used only the typed subset. In a later analysis, about 17,000 TCR beta sequences were associated with specific HLA alleles at a false discovery rate of 0.05. While some public TCRs were present in many individuals, most TCR sequences turned up only very rarely across donors. Correlated functional status among segregating V segments might be attributable to linkage disequilibrium, but an unknown experimental factor could not be ruled out. V-gene and J-gene trimming of TCR beta chains was associated with a missense DCLRE1C variant in a later genetic analysis, and the association was replicated in an independent cohort. Immune exposure information for the cohort was limited to CMV serostatus. In a later analysis, TCR association rates were found to vary across HLA loci, with the most associated TCRs seen for DRB1 alleles and the fewest for HLA-C alleles. Cytomegalovirus status was reported to be diagnosed by the classifier with high specificity and sensitivity in both the original and validation cohorts. It was suggested by the authors that the approach could potentially be generalized to other disease states and immunological phenotypes. The earlier analysis of about 600 of the donors excluded approximately 17 rarely observed V segments, including chromosome 9 orphons, because counts were too low. A later genetic analysis reported fewer N-insertions in productive TCRs among donors in an Asian-associated ancestry cluster than the approximately 670-donor mean. In this cohort, only TCR beta chains were sequenced, and detectable features were limited by the absence of alpha or paired-chain data. The study gave a list of about 150 TCR beta chains associated with cytomegalovirus.

Preparation of the library involved the immunoSEQ multiplex PCR assay. The multiplex PCR relied on a mix of 60 forward primers for TCR Vbeta segments and 13 reverse primers for TCR Jbeta segments. The CDR3 region of rearranged TCR beta genes was amplified from genomic DNA by a multiplex PCR assay. Amplified TCR beta libraries were sequenced as 87-base-pair reads on the Illumina HiSeq System. Per the original workflow: A later analysis counted about 80 million unique TCR beta chains across the 600 to 850 repertoires, and 10 million to 12 million of these chains were shared by at least two donors. Raw reads were error-corrected and collapsed into unique sequences by a nearest-neighbor algorithm in which closely related sequences were merged to remove PCR and sequencing errors. To assign V, D and J gene segments, CDR3 sequences were aligned to IMGT reference sequences. For a sequence to be retained, a match of at least six nucleotides was required to both a V gene segment and a J gene segment. Rearrangements were called productive when the CDR3 lacked stop codons and stayed in frame with V and J; all others were non-productive. Following IMGT convention, CDR3 was defined as the stretch from the second conserved V-encoded cysteine up to the conserved J-encoded phenylalanine. Sequences without an unambiguous match to a single V gene segment were excluded from the earlier analysis of about 640 of the donors. An earlier analysis of a few hundred of the donors called V segments functional above 56.7% productive rearrangements and segregating when the between-donor standard deviation exceeded 5%. To diagnose cytomegalovirus status from the catalog of TCR beta chain sequences, a statistical classification framework was built. A later analysis assigned V and J genes by comparing TCR nucleotide sequences with IMGT/GENE-DB human TR gene sequences. The TCRdist pipeline was used in a later analysis to assign CDR3 sequences and most-parsimonious VDJ recombination scenarios. A later analysis defined each TCR beta chain by its CDR3 amino acid sequence plus V-gene family, and excluded reads lacking a unique V-gene family. A later analysis removed roughly 590 highly shared, low-generation-probability nucleotide sequences to deal with suspected cross-contamination and a sequencing artifact. In a later analysis, a clonal expansion index was calculated for each public chain from normalized within-repertoire ranks of inferred template counts. A later analysis computed generation probabilities with a VDJ recombination model fitted to out-of-frame rearrangements, and checked the results against IGoR. Hypergeometric tests were used in a later analysis to score TCR-TCR, TCR-HLA and TCR-CMV co-occurrence, with a repertoire-size bias correction applied to the TCR pairs. In a later analysis, false discovery rates were estimated by permuting HLA or CMV assignments 20 times. A later analysis grouped co-occurring TCRs with DBSCAN, adding TCRdist sequence similarity when clustering within HLA-allele-positive subsets. Repertoires with fewer than 30,000 or more than 120,000 public chains were left out of co-occurrence clustering, as were roughly five repertoires with anomalous nucleotide sharing. This is the immuneACCESS table as TCRdb keeps it, with only in-frame sequences that have V and J called. A part of the clones is gone; compared with another copy, unresolved V genes explain less than half, and the rest is unexplained. For V, J and clone size, that table is used; D and trimming come from the DNA. Present in this sample are around 140,000 clones, approximately 84% of which were seen just once. Roughly 9.7% of the sample comes from the top ten.

Notes on this clone: This receptor's antigen is unknown. Nothing much larger sits one base from this clone, and base qualities are not available.

Trimming takes 3 bases off V and 6 bases off J; junction bases not matched to a gene: 13. Sequences SGHAT (CDR1) and FQNNGV (CDR2) are obtained from the germline V gene. Counted from cysteine to phenylalanine, this CDR3 has 17 amino acids. Here the CDR3 DNA is all that survives: 51 bases in frame from base 1. The TCR was taken from a woman aged 55-70 years in good health and CMV-seropositive. Input material: PBMCs. The receptor chain draws on TRBV11-2 and TRBJ2-3; 9 middle bases align to TRBD2. Here the CDR3 is given as CASSFQIRAGGPDTQYF. The nucleotide sequence is given as TGTGCCAGCAGCTTCCAAATTAGGGCGGGAGGGCCGGATACGCAGTATTTT.